This T cell receptor (beta chain) was observed in a study of blood T cell repertoires in COVID-19. As for the study in general: Sites in the United States, Italy and Spain provided acute and convalescent COVID-19 samples. The analysed material was cDNA or gDNA that came from T cells, B-cell-depleted T cells, or PBMCs.

This clone was observed a single time. The CDR3 contains 14 residues. Deletions cut 3 bases from V and 5 bases from J, with 13 bases between. Germline V gene sequence: CDR1 LGHDT, CDR2 YNNKEL (reference sequence). In the authors' workflow: The authors estimated nucleated cell counts from reference gene primer amplification. Libraries were prepared by immunoSEQ multiplex PCR; TCRdb keeps only in-frame clonotypes and omits some of them. V and J calls and clone size are those listed in that table; D and trimming were worked out from the DNA. The sample lists roughly 70,000 clones, around nine tenths seen once, with around 9% in the top ten.

V gene TRBV3-1 (or the pseudogene TRBV3-2) combines with J gene TRBJ2-5; tentative D call: TRBD1 (5 bases). Material: peripheral blood. This sequence originates from a human donor in a cohort sampled during active COVID-19. CDR3 sequence: CASSQLAGKETQYF. The CDR3 DNA sequence: TGTGCCAGCAGCCAGTTAGCAGGGAAGGAGACCCAGTACTTC.